Listed below are T cell receptor beta chains from one sample, sequenced in a study of T cell responses to AZD1222 COVID-19 vaccine. Produced via immunoSEQ multiplex PCR; TCRdb's table is partial and in-frame only. This table holds roughly 140,000 clones, about 91% found once. Specimen: peripheral blood, collected on day 0 of AZD1222 vaccination. The receptor source for this set is an adult in good health. The conserved cysteine and the conserved F or W are not part of the CDR3 here. The order of the fields is D gene, clone size, V gene, CDR3 protein. D genes are given only for firm matches. Clone size is stated in some rows and not others, as once, few, many or a class when expanded.

D: NA; size: NA; V: TRBV7-8; CDR3: ASSFRLDIEAF
D: NA; size: NA; V: TRBV28; CDR3: ASSLLRAYEQY
D: NA; size: NA; V: TRBV5-4; CDR3: ASSTQGSPSPLH
D: NA; size: once; V: TRBV28; CDR3: ASWGGGPSTDTQY
D: NA; size: NA; V: TRBV30; CDR3: AWSVQGTKNIQY
D: NA; size: NA; V: TRBV4-1; CDR3: ASSSGGVDSSYNSPLH
D: TRBD2; size: NA; V: TRBV29-1; CDR3: SSAGSGGAGVETQY
D: TRBD2; size: once; V: TRBV24-1; CDR3: ATSDSSGRQF
D: NA; size: NA; V: TRBV11-3; CDR3: ASSFWLGALQY
D: NA; size: NA; V: TRBV7-2; CDR3: ASSLYGLEQF
D: TRBD1; size: NA; V: TRBV5-6; CDR3: ASSAPGQLTEAF
D: NA; size: NA; V: TRBV24-1; CDR3: ATSDQTDFEAF
D: NA; size: NA; V: TRBV28; CDR3: ASSPQSGGPYGYT
D: NA; size: NA; V: TRBV6-5; CDR3: ASSTSGTTYEQY
D: NA; size: NA; V: TRBV30; CDR3: AWSVSQNTGELF
D: NA; size: NA; V: TRBV6-4; CDR3: ASKRTADTEAF
D: NA; size: NA; V: TRBV18; CDR3: ASSPSQDTEAF
D: NA; size: NA; V: TRBV5-8; CDR3: ASSGTEAF
D: NA; size: NA; V: TRBV7-3; CDR3: ASSLISGNTGELF
D: TRBD1; size: once; V: TRBV19; CDR3: ASSPLPGQGSSYEQY
D: TRBD2; size: NA; V: TRBV19; CDR3: ASSITWGGVVADTQY
D: TRBD1; size: NA; V: TRBV7-2; CDR3: ASSVQGAREKLF
D: NA; size: once; V: TRBV12-3/TRBV12-4; CDR3: ASSLTHLEAF
D: TRBD1; size: once; V: TRBV30; CDR3: AWDRGQTTNEKLF
D: TRBD1; size: once; V: TRBV29-1; CDR3: SATGTGTYEQY
D: NA; size: NA; V: TRBV28; CDR3: AISGFTNTEAF
D: NA; size: NA; V: TRBV19; CDR3: ASSIRGGSGTPEAF
D: TRBD1; size: NA; V: TRBV6-5; CDR3: ASRQGTNTGELF
D: NA; size: NA; V: TRBV9; CDR3: ASSEGAGSEKLF
D: NA; size: NA; V: TRBV18; CDR3: ASSPPTGYGYT
D: NA; size: NA; V: TRBV5-1; CDR3: ASSLAPGNLGNTIY
D: TRBD1; size: few; V: TRBV28; CDR3: ASSYGQDYEQY
D: TRBD2; size: medium-sized; V: TRBV19; CDR3: ASSLPGLAGEQY
D: NA; size: NA; V: TRBV7-2; CDR3: ASSPMAVLPGGTEAF
D: TRBD1; size: NA; V: TRBV7-3; CDR3: ASSGQGISTEAF
D: NA; size: NA; V: TRBV5-1; CDR3: ASSLGGLGFAAGELF
D: NA; size: NA; V: TRBV6-5; CDR3: ASSYSAGVSNEQY
D: NA; size: NA; V: TRBV7-2; CDR3: ASSLLSLARSGNTIY
D: TRBD1; size: NA; V: TRBV11-3; CDR3: ASSLALNRGRGTEAF
D: NA; size: NA; V: TRBV12-5; CDR3: ASGLVVAGSLTEAF
D: TRBD2; size: NA; V: TRBV6-2/TRBV6-3; CDR3: ASSLTSGGGSEQF
D: TRBD1; size: NA; V: TRBV28; CDR3: ASSPSSDRGHAG
D: NA; size: NA; V: TRBV6-5; CDR3: ASSYYYTGELF
D: NA; size: NA; V: TRBV7-2; CDR3: ASSLVVGEGGRYT
D: TRBD1; size: NA; V: TRBV25-1; CDR3: ASSATGYDYGYT
D: NA; size: NA; V: TRBV19; CDR3: ASSGQDRNQPQH
D: NA; size: NA; V: TRBV24-1; CDR3: ATSDGFRVYGYT
D: TRBD1; size: NA; V: TRBV5-1; CDR3: ASSRRGVDRGRGYT
D: NA; size: NA; V: TRBV9; CDR3: ASSVGSIDSGETQY
D: NA; size: NA; V: TRBV9; CDR3: ASSVGFHQPQH
D: TRBD1; size: few; V: TRBV28; CDR3: ASSIRQGTGNQPQH
D: NA; size: NA; V: TRBV19; CDR3: ASSIGGNTQYGYT
D: NA; size: NA; V: TRBV18; CDR3: ASSPQGLNQPQH
D: NA; size: once; V: TRBV9; CDR3: ASSGVVAGADTQY